Given below is one T cell receptor (beta chain) in context. Its target is unknown. The entry originates in a study of CD8 T cells in Susac syndrome. General observations from the study: It was acknowledged by the study that relatively few individuals were included in its TCR sequencing and HLA analysis.

Reverse transcription of 0.5 to 1 ug RNA was performed with random hexamers. With immunoSEQ multiplex PCR, TCR beta CDR3 was amplified across 54 Vbeta and 13 Jbeta. TCRdb recomputed calls from the immunoSEQ multiplex PCR reads with MiXCR, one row per CDR3 protein. There are 84,000 or so distinct CDR3 sequences in the sample; just under 95% occur only once, and about 0.45% lies in the top ten. The origin of this receptor is a human donor with Susac syndrome. Sample: CD8+ T cells from PBMCs.

The DNA for the CDR3 is TGTGCCAGCAGCTTGGAGGGGACACCCTCCTATGGCTACACCTTC. Translated: CASSLEGTPSYGYTF. The V gene is TRBV5-6, the J gene TRBJ1-2; maybe TRBD1 (6 bases). Trimming took 0 bases from V and 4 from J, leaving 13 bases between them. The CDR3 spans 15 residues. Looked up from germline, CDR1 is SGHDT and CDR2 is YYEEEE.